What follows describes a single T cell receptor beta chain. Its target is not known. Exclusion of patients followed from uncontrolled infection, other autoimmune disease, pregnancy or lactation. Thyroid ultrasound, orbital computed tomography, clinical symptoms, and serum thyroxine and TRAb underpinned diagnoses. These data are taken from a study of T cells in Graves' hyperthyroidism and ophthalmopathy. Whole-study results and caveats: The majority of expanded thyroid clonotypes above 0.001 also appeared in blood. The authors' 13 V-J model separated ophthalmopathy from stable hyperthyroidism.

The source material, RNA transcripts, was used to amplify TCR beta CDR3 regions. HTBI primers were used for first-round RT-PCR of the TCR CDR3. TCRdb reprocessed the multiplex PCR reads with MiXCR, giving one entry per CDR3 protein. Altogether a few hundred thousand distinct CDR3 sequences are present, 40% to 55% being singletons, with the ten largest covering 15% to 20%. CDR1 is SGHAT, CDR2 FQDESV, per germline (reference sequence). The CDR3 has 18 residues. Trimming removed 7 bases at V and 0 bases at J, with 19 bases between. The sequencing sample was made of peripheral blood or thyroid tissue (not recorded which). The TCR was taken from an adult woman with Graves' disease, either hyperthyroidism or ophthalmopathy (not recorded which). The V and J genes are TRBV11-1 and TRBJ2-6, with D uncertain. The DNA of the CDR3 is TGTGCCAGCACCGCAGATCGGTTCCGCAGCTCTGGGGCCAACGTCCTGACTTTC. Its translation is CASTADRFRSSGANVLTF. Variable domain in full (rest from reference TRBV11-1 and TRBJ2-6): EAEVAQSPRYKITEKSQAVAFWCDPISGHATLYWYRQILGQGPELLVQFQDESVVDDSQLPKDRFSAERLKGVDSTLKIQPAELGDSAMYLCASTADRFRSSGANVLTFGAGSRLTVL.